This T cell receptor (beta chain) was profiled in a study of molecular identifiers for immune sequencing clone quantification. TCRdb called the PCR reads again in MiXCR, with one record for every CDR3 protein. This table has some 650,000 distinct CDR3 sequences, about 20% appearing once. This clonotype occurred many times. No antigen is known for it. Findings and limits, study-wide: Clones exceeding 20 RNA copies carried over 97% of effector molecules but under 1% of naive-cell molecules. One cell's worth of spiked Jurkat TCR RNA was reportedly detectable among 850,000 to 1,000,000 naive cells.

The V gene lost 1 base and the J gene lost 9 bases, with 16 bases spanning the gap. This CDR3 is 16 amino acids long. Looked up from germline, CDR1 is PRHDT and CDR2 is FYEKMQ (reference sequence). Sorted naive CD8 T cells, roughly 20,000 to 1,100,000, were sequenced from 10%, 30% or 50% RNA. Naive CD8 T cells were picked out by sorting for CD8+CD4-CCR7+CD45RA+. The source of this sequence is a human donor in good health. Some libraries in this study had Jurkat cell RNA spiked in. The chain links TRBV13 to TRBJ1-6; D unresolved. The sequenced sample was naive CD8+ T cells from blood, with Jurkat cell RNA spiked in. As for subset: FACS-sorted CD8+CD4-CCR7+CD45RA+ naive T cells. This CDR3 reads CASSLVEPLGRSPLHF. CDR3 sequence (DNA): TGTGCCAGCAGCTTAGTGGAGCCCCTAGGTCGTTCACCCCTCCACTTT. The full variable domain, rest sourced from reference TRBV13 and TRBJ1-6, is AAGVIQSPRHLIKEKRETATLKCYPIPRHDTVYWYQQGPGQDPQFLISFYEKMQSDKGSIPDRFSAQQFSDYHSELNMSSLELGDSALYFCASSLVEPLGRSPLHFGNGTRLTVT.